The present T cell receptor (beta chain) was sequenced within a study of blood T cell repertoires in COVID-19. In the authors' workflow: Researchers report that nucleated cell counts were estimated from reference gene primer amplification. Clones were read by immunoSEQ multiplex PCR, and TCRdb kept only the in-frame ones, dropping some. V and J calls and clone size follow that table, whereas D and trimming were derived from the DNA. The table shows approximately 400,000 clones, with around 92% occurring only once. Per germline, CDR1 MNHEY and CDR2 SVGAGI. Losses at the gene ends were 4 bases for V and 4 bases for J; bases not matched to a gene: 10. This CDR3 region has 16 residues.

The sequenced sample consisted of peripheral blood. This sequence was found in a man aged 40-55 years with acute or convalescent COVID-19. The chain is built from TRBV6-5 and TRBJ2-1; 7 bases align to TRBD1. The CDR3: CASSSDRDSRYNEQFF. DNA for the CDR3: TGTGCCAGCAGTTCCGATCGGGACAGCCGATACAATGAGCAGTTCTTC.